The clone carrying this T cell receptor beta chain turned up a few times. Its specificity is unknown. The data were obtained in a study of T-cell reconstitution after alpha-beta-depleted transplantation in children. The study, taken as a whole, reports: In patients about two months after transplant, alpha-beta T cells reportedly arose from several hundred expanded graft clones.

Unique molecular identifiers were used in preparing the TCRbeta library. TCRdb reprocessed the PCR reads via MiXCR and lists one record per CDR3 protein. Of fewer than 550,000 distinct CDR3 sequences listed, about 10% are singletons. The CDR3 has 16 amino acids. Trimming cost V 7 bases and J 0 bases; bases outside gene matches: 5. This TCR came from a female patient aged 2-10 years who had a stem cell transplant for aplastic anemia, so the T cells may come from the graft donor. The J gene is TRBJ2-6, the V gene TRBV12-3 or TRBV12-4, with TRBD2 matching 8 bases. The sample was PBMCs, mostly from graft donor cells, taken 180 days after TCRalphabeta/CD19-depleted stem cell transplant. CDR3 sequence reads: CASTRAGASGANVLTF. CDR3 nucleotides: TGTGCCAGCACCAGAGCGGGAGCCTCTGGGGCCAACGTCCTGACTTTC.